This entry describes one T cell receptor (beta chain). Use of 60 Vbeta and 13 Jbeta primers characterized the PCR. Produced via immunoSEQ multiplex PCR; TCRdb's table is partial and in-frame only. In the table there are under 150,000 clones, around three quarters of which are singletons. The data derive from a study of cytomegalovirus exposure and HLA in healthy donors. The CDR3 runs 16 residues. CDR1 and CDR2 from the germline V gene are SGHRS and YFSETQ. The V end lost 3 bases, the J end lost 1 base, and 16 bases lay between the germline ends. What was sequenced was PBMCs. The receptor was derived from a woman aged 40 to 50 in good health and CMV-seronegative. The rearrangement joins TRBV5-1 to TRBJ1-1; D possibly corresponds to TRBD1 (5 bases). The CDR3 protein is CASSSVGEGWNTEAFF. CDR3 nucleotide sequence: TGCGCCAGCAGCTCCGTCGGGGAGGGGTGGAACACTGAAGCTTTCTTT.